This TCR beta chain was sequenced for a study of T cell clonality in common variable immunodeficiency. Libraries were prepared by immunoSEQ multiplex PCR; TCRdb keeps only in-frame clonotypes and omits some of them. The table records some 28,000 clones without singletons, the ten largest covering about 13%. Many counts were recorded for this clone. The CDR3 end falls 3 residues outside the read, so it is completed with the germline J gene. With V trimmed by 5 bases and J by 6 bases, 9 bases remained unmatched. The CDR3 runs 15 residues. Germline V lookup: CDR1 SGHTA, CDR2 FQGNSA. The gene calls are TRBV7-2 and TRBJ2-2, with 7 bases fitting TRBD1. Sequenced input: peripheral blood mononuclear cells. The TCR was taken from a person aged 18-70 years in good health. Incomplete CDR3 DNA: TGTGCCAGCAGCCCGACAGGGATTATGGCCGGGGAG. This gives the protein CASSPTGIMAGE. The entire CDR3 protein is CASSPTGIMAGELFF.